The T cell receptor (beta chain) under discussion was sequenced for a study of blood T cell repertoires in COVID-19. Study information: Samples came from the United States, Italy and Spain, spanning acute and convalescent COVID-19. From T cells, B-cell-depleted T cells, or PBMCs came the material, which was cDNA or gDNA.

Under the authors' procedure: Amplification from reference gene primers served as the basis for estimated nucleated cell counts. Clones were sequenced by immunoSEQ multiplex PCR, and TCRdb holds only the in-frame ones, with some missing. V and J calls and clone size follow that table, whereas D and trimming were derived from the DNA. Among 110,000 or so clones listed, approximately 81% were seen once. V lost 1 base, J lost 7 bases, and 16 bases lay in between. CDR3 length: 15 amino acids. CDR1 is MNHNS, CDR2 SASEGT, per germline. Sequences were obtained from peripheral blood. This clonotype was obtained from a human donor in a cohort sampled during active COVID-19. V and J are TRBV6-1 and TRBJ1-2; weak D call: TRBD1 (6 bases). CDR3 sequence: CASSEVGTYRSGYTF. As DNA, the CDR3 is TGTGCCAGCAGTGAAGTGGGGACATATCGTTCTGGCTACACCTTC.